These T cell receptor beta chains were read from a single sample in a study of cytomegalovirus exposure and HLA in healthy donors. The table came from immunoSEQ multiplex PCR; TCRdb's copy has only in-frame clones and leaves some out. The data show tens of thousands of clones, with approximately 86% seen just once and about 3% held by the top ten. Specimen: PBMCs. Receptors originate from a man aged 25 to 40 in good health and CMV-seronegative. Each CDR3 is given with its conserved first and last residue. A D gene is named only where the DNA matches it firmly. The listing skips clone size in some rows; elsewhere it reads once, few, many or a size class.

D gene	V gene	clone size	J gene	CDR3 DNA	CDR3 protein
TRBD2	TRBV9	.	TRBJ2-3	TGTGCCAGCAGCGTAGTTGGGACTAGCGGGGGGACCACAGATACGCAGTATTTT	CASSVVGTSGGTTDTQYF
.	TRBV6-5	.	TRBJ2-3	TGTGCCAGCAGTTACTCGCTACCAACAGATACGCAGTATTTT	CASSYSLPTDTQYF
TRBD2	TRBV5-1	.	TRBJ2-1	TGCGCCAGCAGCTTGATGACTAGCGGGAGCAATGAGCAGTTCTTC	CASSLMTSGSNEQFF
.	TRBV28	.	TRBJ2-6	TGTGCCAGCAGTTCTCCCCCTGAGTCTGGGGCCAACGTCCTGACTTTC	CASSSPPESGANVLTF
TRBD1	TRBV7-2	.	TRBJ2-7	TGTGCCAGCAGCCCCAGACAGGGAATTTTTTACGAGCAGTACTTC	CASSPRQGIFYEQYF
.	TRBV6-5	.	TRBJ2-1	TGTGCCAGCAGTTACCAAACAAACAGGGACGTGATCTTC	CASSYQTNRDVIF
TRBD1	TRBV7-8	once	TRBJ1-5	TGTGCCAGCAGCACGGGGACAGTGGTTCAGCCCCAGCATTTT	CASSTGTVVQPQHF
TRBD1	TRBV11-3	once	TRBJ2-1	TGTGCCAGCAGCTCCTCCTTTGGGACAGGAACCTACAATGAGCAGTTCTTC	CASSSSFGTGTYNEQFF
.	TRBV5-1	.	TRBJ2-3	TGCGCCAGCAGCTTTACTAGATTCGCAGATACGCAGTATTTT	CASSFTRFADTQYF
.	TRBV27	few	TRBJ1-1	TGTGCCAGCAGTTTAGGAGTACCTCGGAATGAAGCTTTCTTT	CASSLGVPRNEAFF
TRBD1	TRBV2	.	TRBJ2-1	TGTGCCAGCAGTGAACAGGGGGCCTCCTACAATGAGCAGTTCTTC	CASSEQGASYNEQFF
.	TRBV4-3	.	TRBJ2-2	TGCGCCAGCAGCCAAGAAGGCCAGGGTGCGAACACCGGGGAGCTGTTTTTT	CASSQEGQGANTGELFF
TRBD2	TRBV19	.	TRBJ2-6	TGTGCCAGTAGTTCACACCTTAGCGGGGGGGCCTCTGGGGCCAACGTCCTGACTTTC	CASSSHLSGGASGANVLTF
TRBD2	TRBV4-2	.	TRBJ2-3	TGTGCCAGCAGCCAAGGCTGGCTAGCGGGACTCACAGATACGCAGTATTTT	CASSQGWLAGLTDTQYF
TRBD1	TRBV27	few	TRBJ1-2	TGTGCCAGCAAAGGAAGAGGACAGGGGAGATCCGACACCTTC	CASKGRGQGRSDTF
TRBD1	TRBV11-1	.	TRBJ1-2	TGTGCCAGCAGCTTAGACCGCGACAGGGGCGACTATGGCTACACCTTC	CASSLDRDRGDYGYTF
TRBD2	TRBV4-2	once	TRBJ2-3	TGTGCCAGCAGCCCTCGGACTAGCGGGAGATCAGATACGCAGTATTTT	CASSPRTSGRSDTQYF
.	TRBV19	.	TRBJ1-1	TGTGCCAGTAGTGCCGACGGGGAATCCACTGAAGCTTTCTTT	CASSADGESTEAFF
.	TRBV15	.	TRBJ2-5	TGTGCCACCAGCAACTCAAGAGGGGGGAGGGCCTGGGAGACCCAGTACTTC	CATSNSRGGRAWETQYF
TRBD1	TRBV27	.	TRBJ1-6	TGTGCCAGCAGCTCGCTACTGACAGGGCGGAATAATTCACCCCTCCACTTT	CASSSLLTGRNNSPLHF
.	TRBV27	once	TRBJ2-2	TGTGCCACGTCCCCGATGAGCTTCGCCGGGGAGCTGTTTTTT	CATSPMSFAGELFF
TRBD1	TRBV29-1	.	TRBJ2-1	TGCAGCGTTGAATTTGGACAGGGGACTGAGCAGTTCTTC	CSVEFGQGTEQFF
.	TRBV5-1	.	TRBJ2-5	TGCGCCAGCAGCTTGGCCGAGGTAGAGACCCAGTACTTC	CASSLAEVETQYF